This T cell receptor beta chain was retrieved from a study of cytomegalovirus exposure and HLA in healthy donors. It was with 60 Vbeta and 13 Jbeta primers that the PCR ran. Original methodology: In a later analysis, of tens of millions of unique beta chains, about 10 million appeared in at least two donors. Method: immunoSEQ multiplex PCR; TCRdb's copy keeps in-frame clones and lacks some. V, J and clone size derive from that table, while D and trimming were established from the DNA sequence. Here the sample table reports about 200,000 clones. Turning to this clone: What it binds is unknown.

Study results and limitations: The later analysis indicated that the majority of CMV-associated TCR beta chains appeared HLA-restricted. Reportedly, cytomegalovirus status was diagnosed with high sensitivity and specificity. The study labeled 164 TCR beta chains cytomegalovirus-associated.

The J segment lost 2 bases and the V segment lost 2 bases, leaving 8 bases of the junction unmatched. Germline CDR1 reads SGHVS; CDR2 reads FNYEAQ. The CDR3 is 17 amino acids. The source of this sequence is a boy aged 5-17 years in good health and CMV-seronegative. Sequencing was carried out using PBMCs. The chain has TRBV7-6 and TRBJ2-2, with 7 nucleotides matching TRBD2. The CDR3 sequence: CASSLSLGGGNTGELFF. The CDR3 DNA follows: TGTGCCAGCAGCTTATCATTGGGCGGGGGTAACACCGGGGAGCTGTTTTTT.